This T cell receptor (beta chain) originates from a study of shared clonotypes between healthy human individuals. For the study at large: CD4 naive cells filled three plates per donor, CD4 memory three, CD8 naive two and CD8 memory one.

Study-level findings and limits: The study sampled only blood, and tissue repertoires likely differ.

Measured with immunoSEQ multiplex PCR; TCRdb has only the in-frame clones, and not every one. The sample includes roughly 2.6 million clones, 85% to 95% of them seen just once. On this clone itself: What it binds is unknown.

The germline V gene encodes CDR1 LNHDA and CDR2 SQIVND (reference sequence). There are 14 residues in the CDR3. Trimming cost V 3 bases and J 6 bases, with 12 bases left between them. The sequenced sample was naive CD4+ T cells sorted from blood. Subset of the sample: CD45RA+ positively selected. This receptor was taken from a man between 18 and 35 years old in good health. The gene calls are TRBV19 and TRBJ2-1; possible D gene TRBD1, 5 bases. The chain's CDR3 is CASSIEQAFNEQFF. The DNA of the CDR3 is TGTGCCAGTAGTATCGAACAGGCCTTCAATGAGCAGTTCTTC.